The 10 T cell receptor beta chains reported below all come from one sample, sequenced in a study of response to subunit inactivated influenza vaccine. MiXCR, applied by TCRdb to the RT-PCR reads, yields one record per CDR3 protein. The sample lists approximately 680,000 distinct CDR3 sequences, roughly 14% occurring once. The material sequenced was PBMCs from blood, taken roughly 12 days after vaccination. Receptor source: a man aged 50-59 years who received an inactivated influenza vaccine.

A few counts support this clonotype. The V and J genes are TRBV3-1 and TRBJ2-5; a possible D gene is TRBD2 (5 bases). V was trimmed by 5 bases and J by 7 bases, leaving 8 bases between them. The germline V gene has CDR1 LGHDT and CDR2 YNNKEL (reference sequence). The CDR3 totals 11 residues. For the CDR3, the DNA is TGTGCCAGCAGCACACGGGGGACCCAGTACTTC. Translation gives CASSTRGTQYF.

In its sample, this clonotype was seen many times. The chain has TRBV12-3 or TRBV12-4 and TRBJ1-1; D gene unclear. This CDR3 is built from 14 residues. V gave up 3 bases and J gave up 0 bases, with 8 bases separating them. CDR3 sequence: CASSFRGMNTEAFF. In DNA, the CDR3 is TGTGCCAGCAGTTTCCGGGGTATGAACACTGAAGCTTTCTTT.

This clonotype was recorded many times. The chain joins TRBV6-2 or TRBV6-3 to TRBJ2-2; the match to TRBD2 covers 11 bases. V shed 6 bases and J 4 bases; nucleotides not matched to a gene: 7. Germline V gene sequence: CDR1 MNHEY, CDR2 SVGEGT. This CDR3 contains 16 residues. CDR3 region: CASRPSGRKATGELFF. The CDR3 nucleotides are TGTGCCAGCAGGCCTAGCGGGAGGAAAGCCACCGGGGAGCTGTTTTTT.

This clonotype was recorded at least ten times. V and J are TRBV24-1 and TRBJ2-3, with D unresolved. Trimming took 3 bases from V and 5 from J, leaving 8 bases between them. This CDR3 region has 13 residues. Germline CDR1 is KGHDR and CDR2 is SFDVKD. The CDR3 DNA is TGTGCCACCAGTGATCATAACGTAGATACGCAGTATTTT. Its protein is CATSDHNVDTQYF.

The CDR3 coding sequence is TGTGCCAGCACCCCGAGGAGGGAAGAGACCCAGTACTTC. As protein: CASTPRREETQYF. The genes are TRBV25-1 and TRBJ2-5, with D tentatively TRBD2 (6 bases). V gave up 7 bases and J gave up 3 bases, with 12 bases separating them. Germline V gene lookup returns CDR1 MGHDK and CDR2 SYGVNS. This CDR3 is built from 13 residues.

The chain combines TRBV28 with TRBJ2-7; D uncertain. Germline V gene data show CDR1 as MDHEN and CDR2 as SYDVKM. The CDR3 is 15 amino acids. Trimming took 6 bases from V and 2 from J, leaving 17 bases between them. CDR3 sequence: CASRDRVSMAYEQYF. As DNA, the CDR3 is TGTGCCAGCAGGGATAGGGTTTCGATGGCCTACGAGCAGTACTTC.

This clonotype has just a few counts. CDR3 coding DNA: TGTGCCAGCTCACCATATTCGGTCTCTGGGGCCAACGTCCTGACTTTC. Translation: CASSPYSVSGANVLTF. The chain carries TRBV18 and TRBJ2-6; D is uncertain. Trimming stripped 2 bases from V and 0 bases from J, with 8 bases between. The CDR3 loop spans 16 amino acids. Germline V gene data show CDR1 as KGHSH and CDR2 as LQKENI.

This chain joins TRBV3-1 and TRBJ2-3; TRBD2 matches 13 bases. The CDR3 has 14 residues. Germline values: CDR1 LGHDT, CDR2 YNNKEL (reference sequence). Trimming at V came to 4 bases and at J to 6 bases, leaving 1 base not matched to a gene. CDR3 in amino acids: CASSLTSGRDTQYF. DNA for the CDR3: TGTGCCAGCAGCCTGACTAGCGGGAGGGATACGCAGTATTTT.

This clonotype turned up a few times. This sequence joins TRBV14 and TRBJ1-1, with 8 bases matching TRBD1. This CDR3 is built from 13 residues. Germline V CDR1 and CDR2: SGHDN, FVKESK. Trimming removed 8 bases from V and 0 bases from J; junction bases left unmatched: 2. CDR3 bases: TGTGCCAGCGGACAGGGCGTGAACACTGAAGCTTTCTTT. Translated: CASGQGVNTEAFF.

The DNA for the CDR3 is TGCGCCAGCAACCAAGGCGGGGGGTTCATCTCTGGGGCCAACGTCCTGACTTTC. Translated, it gives CASNQGGGFISGANVLTF. This chain joins TRBV5-1 and TRBJ2-6; 8 nucleotides agree with TRBD2. The germline gives CDR1 SGHRS, CDR2 YFSETQ. The CDR3 is 18 amino acids. V lost 6 bases, J lost 0 bases, and 11 bases stayed unmatched.